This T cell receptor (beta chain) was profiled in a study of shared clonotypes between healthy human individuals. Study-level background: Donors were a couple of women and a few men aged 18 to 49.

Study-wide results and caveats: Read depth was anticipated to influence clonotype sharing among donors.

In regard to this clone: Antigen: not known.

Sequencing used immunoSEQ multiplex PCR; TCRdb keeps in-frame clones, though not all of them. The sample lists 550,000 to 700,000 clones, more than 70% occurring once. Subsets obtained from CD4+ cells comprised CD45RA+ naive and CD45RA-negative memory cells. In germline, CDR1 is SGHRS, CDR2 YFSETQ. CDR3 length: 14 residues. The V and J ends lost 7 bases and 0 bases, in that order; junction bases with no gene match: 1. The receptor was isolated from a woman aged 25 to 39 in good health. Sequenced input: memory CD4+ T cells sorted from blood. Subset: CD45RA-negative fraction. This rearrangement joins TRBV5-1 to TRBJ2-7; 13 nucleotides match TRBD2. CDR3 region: CASGTSGTSYEQYF. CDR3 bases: TGCGCCAGCGGGACTAGCGGGACCTCCTACGAGCAGTACTTC.